This T cell receptor (beta chain) was recovered during a study of blood T cell repertoires in COVID-19. Germline V gene sequence: CDR1 SGHAT, CDR2 FQNNGV. Between the trimmed V and J ends, which lost 2 bases and 4 bases, there was a span of 15 bases. The CDR3 totals 16 residues. The data were produced by immunoSEQ multiplex PCR, yet TCRdb's version contains in-frame clones alone and is incomplete. The sample has about 220,000 clones, 87% seen once. The sample comprised PBMCs or T cells enriched from blood (not recorded which). This clonotype was sampled from a woman aged 25 to 45 with acute COVID-19. The chain links TRBV11-2 to TRBJ1-3; D may be TRBD1 (6 bases). The CDR3 region is CASSLIPQGPGNTIYF. The CDR3 DNA follows: TGTGCCAGCAGCTTAATCCCACAGGGCCCAGGAAACACCATATATTTT.